This T cell receptor beta chain originates from a study of cytomegalovirus exposure and HLA in healthy donors. Study-level findings and limits: Later on, a genetic analysis was performed. It linked a missense variant in DCLRE1C with V- and J-gene trimming of TCR beta. Sequences of the TCR beta chain were said to predict the HLA-A and HLA-B alleles of most subjects accurately.

The ends lost 6 bases at V and 1 base at J; junction bases unmatched: 6. The CDR3 has 16 amino acids. Germline V gene data show CDR1 as SGHTA and CDR2 as FQGNSA. PCR employed 60 Vbeta and 13 Jbeta primers. Assay: immunoSEQ multiplex PCR; the TCRdb copy retains only in-frame clones and omits some. Found here are 150,000 or so clones, around 80% of them singletons; the top ten hold about 5%. As regards this clone: Its antigen is unknown.

The sequence was collected from a woman aged 50 to 60 in good health and CMV-seropositive. What was sequenced was PBMCs. V usage is TRBV7-2 and J usage is TRBJ2-3; 11 bases agree with TRBD2. The CDR3 DNA reads TGTGCCAGCAGGATGACTAGCGGGACTGGCACAGATACGCAGTATTTT. Translation gives CASRMTSGTGTDTQYF.